This TCR beta chain derives from a study of Ad26.COV2.S vaccination and SARS-CoV-2 variants. Overall study context: Trial arm assignment for the donor was COV1001 Ad26.COV2.S. The authors gave Ad26.COV2.S intramuscularly, either once or twice 56 days apart.

Germline V gives CDR1 SQVTM, CDR2 ANQGSEA. The CDR3 has 12 amino acids. The V and J ends lost 7 bases and 7 bases, in that order; junction bases with no gene match: 9. Study results and limitations: Once vaccination had occurred, spike-specific CD8+ and CD4+ T cell responses reportedly showed substantial breadth.

This clone was seen only a few times. The antigen remains unidentified. Treatment meaning: 15 to 20 received Ad26.COV2.S at low or high dose, single or two shots; a few received placebo; per-sample allocation not given. It was on day 63 after the first vaccine or placebo injection that samples were taken. Data came from immunoSEQ multiplex PCR; TCRdb stores just in-frame clones and leaves some out. The table shows roughly 680,000 clones, with roughly 90% occurring only once. The sequence derives from a person aged 18-65 years who received the Ad26.COV2.S COVID-19 vaccine or a placebo. Material: peripheral blood, obtained in a trial of Ad26.COV2.S vaccine versus placebo. The chain is built from TRBV29-1 and TRBJ2-7; 8 bases map to TRBD1. CDR3 residues: CSAGQGFQEQYF. The CDR3 DNA sequence: TGCAGCGCAGGACAGGGATTTCAAGAGCAGTACTTC.